The rows below give T cell receptor beta chains drawn from one sample of a study of regulatory T cells in long-lasting Graves disease. MiXCR, applied by TCRdb to the multiplex PCR reads, yields one record per CDR3 protein. The table records a few hundred thousand distinct CDR3 sequences, over 15% of them present only once. The sample was also reused in another study, on T cells in Graves' hyperthyroidism and ophthalmopathy.

The starting material was peripheral blood mononuclear cells (PBMCs), obtained at new diagnosis, from a patient treated with antithyroid drugs. These receptors were obtained from a man aged 35-49 years with Graves disease. Both conserved end residues are part of each CDR3. A D gene is named only where the DNA matches it firmly. Where a row states a size, it is once, few, many or the class of an expanded clone; other rows omit it.

TGTGCCAGCAGCCGCCGGGTGAGCGGTTGGGAAGAGACCCAGTACTTC	CASSRRVSGWEETQYF	TRBJ2-5	16	many	TRBV6-1	.
TGCGCCAGCAGCCAAATCGGGGGAGGTGTGGATGAAAAACTGTTTTTT	CASSQIGGGVDEKLFF	TRBJ1-4	16	few	TRBV4-1	.
TGTGCCAGCAGCGGGTACAGGGATGGCTACACCTTC	CASSGYRDGYTF	TRBJ1-2	12	.	TRBV11-3	.
TGCGCCAGCATAATAGACGCGACCTACGAGCAGTACTTC	CASIIDATYEQYF	TRBJ2-7	13	few	TRBV10-1	.
TGTGCCAGCAGCGCAGGGACGGCAAACGGAAATCAGCCCCAGCATTTT	CASSAGTANGNQPQHF	TRBJ1-5	16	many	TRBV7-6	.
TGTGCTAGTGGTTTGGCCCCCACGACACAAGCAGGGGAGACCCAGTACTTC	CASGLAPTTQAGETQYF	TRBJ2-5	17	many	TRBV12-5	.
TGTGCCAGCCAGCCCCGGGCCGGTGACTACGAGCAGTACTTC	CASQPRAGDYEQYF	TRBJ2-7	14	.	TRBV12-3/TRBV12-4	.
TGCGCCAGCAGGCAGCGGGGGGTCCAAGAGACCCAGTACTTC	CASRQRGVQETQYF	TRBJ2-5	14	few	TRBV5-1	TRBD2
TGTGCCAGCAGCCAAGTGTCTGGCGGGGGCAACTATGGCTACACCTTC	CASSQVSGGGNYGYTF	TRBJ1-2	16	.	TRBV4-2	.
TGTGCCAGCATACGTGGCACTGAAGCTTTCTTT	CASIRGTEAFF	TRBJ1-1	11	.	TRBV6-1	.
TGTGCCAGCAGTAGCCTTGGACCCACCGGGGAGCTGTTTTTT	CASSSLGPTGELFF	TRBJ2-2	14	few	TRBV6-1	.
TGCGCCAGCAGCTTCGCCGGGGGAAGCACAGATACGCAGTATTTT	CASSFAGGSTDTQYF	TRBJ2-3	15	many	TRBV5-1	.
TGCAGTGCGAGACCATGGACAGGGGGCGACGAGCAGTACTTC	CSARPWTGGDEQYF	TRBJ2-7	14	many	TRBV20-1	TRBD1
TGTGCCAGCAGTGATCTGGAATCGGCTTTCTTT	CASSDLESAFF	TRBJ1-1	11	.	TRBV2	.
TGTGCCAGCAGCTTGGCGGGACAAGGATCCTACGAGCAGTACTTC	CASSLAGQGSYEQYF	TRBJ2-7	15	many	TRBV28	.
TGCGCCAGCAGCCGGGACCCCCCTTCTAGCTCCGACAATGAGCAGTTCTTC	CASSRDPPSSSDNEQFF	TRBJ2-1	17	once	TRBV4-3	.
TGTGCCAGCAGCTTAAGCCAGGACAATGAGCAGTTCTTC	CASSLSQDNEQFF	TRBJ2-1	13	many	TRBV7-3	.
TGTGCCAGCAGAGACAGGGATGGCACTGAAGCTTTCTTT	CASRDRDGTEAFF	TRBJ1-1	13	.	TRBV6-1	TRBD1
TGTGCCAGCAGTTCCCACCCGGGGTGGGGACAGGGTGGAGGGTACGAGCAGTACTTC	CASSSHPGWGQGGGYEQYF	TRBJ2-7	19	many	TRBV6-2/TRBV6-3	TRBD1
TGCAGTGCAACCTCGGGTTCGGGGGGCACTGAAGCTTTCTTT	CSATSGSGGTEAFF	TRBJ1-1	14	.	TRBV20-1	.
TGTGCCAGTAGTTTGCGACGCGGCCAAGAGACCCAGTACTTC	CASSLRRGQETQYF	TRBJ2-5	14	.	TRBV19	.
TGCAGTGCCCTCGCCCCAGGGTGGGGAAAACTGTTTTTT	CSALAPGWGKLFF	TRBJ1-4	13	.	TRBV20-1	.
TGTGCCAGCAGCATAAGACAGGGGACCGCAATCCAGGAGACCCAGTACTTC	CASSIRQGTAIQETQYF	TRBJ2-5	17	.	TRBV7-7	TRBD1
TGTGCCAGCAGTTTTACCGGGACATCCACTGAAGCTTTCTTT	CASSFTGTSTEAFF	TRBJ1-1	14	many	TRBV6-2/TRBV6-3	.
TGTGCCAGCAGTGAGATGTTTGTGGGGGGTGAGGAGACCCAGTACTTC	CASSEMFVGGEETQYF	TRBJ2-5	16	many	TRBV6-1	.
TGTGCCAGCAGCCTAGGACAGGGGGCAGGACGCGAGCAGTACTTC	CASSLGQGAGREQYF	TRBJ2-7	15	many	TRBV6-1	TRBD1
TGCAGTGCTAGAGATCTCGGCAGTTCCTACGAGCAGTACTTC	CSARDLGSSYEQYF	TRBJ2-7	14	many	TRBV20-1	.
TGTGCCAGCAGTTTAACGGCGAACACTGAAACTTTCTTT	CASSLTANTETFF	TRBJ1-1	13	.	TRBV12-3/TRBV12-4	.
TGTGCCAGCTCACCACCGGACGAAGGGTACGAGACCCAGTACTTC	CASSPPDEGYETQYF	TRBJ2-5	15	.	TRBV18	.
TGTGCCACCAGTGAGGGCACAGATACGCAGTATTTT	CATSEGTDTQYF	TRBJ2-3	12	many	TRBV24-1	.
TGCGCCAGCATCGACAGGGCGAACACCGGGGAGCTGTTTTTT	CASIDRANTGELFF	TRBJ2-2	14	few	TRBV5-1	TRBD1
TGCAGTGCTAGAGATTCCGGGGCCGGATATGGCTACACCTTC	CSARDSGAGYGYTF	TRBJ1-2	14	.	TRBV20-1	.
TGCAGTGCTAGAAAGGGTCTAGCGGGGTACGAGCAGTACTTC	CSARKGLAGYEQYF	TRBJ2-7	14	.	TRBV20-1	TRBD2
TGTGCCAGCAGCGGACCTTCGACAGGGCACTATGGCTACACCTTC	CASSGPSTGHYGYTF	TRBJ1-2	15	many	TRBV6-1	TRBD1
TGTGCCTGGAGTCCCGACAGTTTGAACACTGAAGCTTTCTTT	CAWSPDSLNTEAFF	TRBJ1-1	14	many	TRBV30	.
TGTGCCAGTAGTATAGCCAACAGGATGGGCGAGCAGTACTTC	CASSIANRMGEQYF	TRBJ2-7	14	.	TRBV19	.
TGTGCCAGCAGGGAATCGCCCACAGATACGCAGTATTTT	CASRESPTDTQYF	TRBJ2-3	13	once	TRBV6-2/TRBV6-3	.